This TCR beta chain is from a study of cytomegalovirus exposure and HLA in healthy donors (dated by TCRdb to about 2017). Study-level background: An earlier analysis of some 620 of the donors reported approximately 260 Gb of sequence data and 117 million unique TCR beta sequences obtained from approximately 180 million T cells. An early release that covered 640 HLA-typed donors contained about 290 gigabases of sequencing data and about 84 million unique TCR sequences. Of the roughly 400 genotyped donors, more than 75% were placed in the genetic ancestry cluster associated with self-reported Caucasian donors. The study aimed to test whether signatures of past pathogen exposure could be identified by cataloging public T cell receptors. The study profiled the T cell repertoires of some 610 subjects by immunosequencing and related them to cytomegalovirus serostatus. Besides the first cohort of 666 subjects, a separate validation cohort made up of 120 different subjects was used. To predict cytomegalovirus infection status, the study combined high-throughput TCR immunosequencing, statistical association of individual TCRs with disease status, and machine learning. A later analysis re-examined previously published TCR beta repertoires from hundreds of donors and added high-resolution HLA genotyping to investigate patterns of TCR occurrence. Rather than using new phenotypic data, the later analysis identified candidate immune exposures from TCR beta sequences and from how often those sequences occurred across donors. An earlier analysis of approximately 500 of the donors applied high-throughput TCR beta sequencing to assess whether each TCR beta V gene segment acted as functional or pseudogenic. Donor age, sex, ethnicity and CMV serostatus were compiled alongside the repertoire data. A later genetic analysis took genome-wide SNP genotypes for about 55% of the 666 donors and used that subset as a discovery cohort. Every repertoire in the discovery cohort had been generated on one and the same sequencing platform. Both class I and class II loci were covered by HLA typing, at four-digit resolution. The number of typed donors differed by locus: about 620-640 for A, B, C, DRB1 and DQB1; some 500 for DQA1; 606 for DPA1; and about 450 for DPB1. Roughly 5 DR-DQ haplotypes were treated as single units for association and clustering because of strong linkage in the cohort. Among around 400 genotyped donors of the cohort, an average of approximately 220,000 unique TCR beta nucleotide sequences was sequenced per donor, of which about 18% were non-productive.

In total, roughly 710 healthy bone marrow donors made up the cohort. All cohort members were sampled while nominally healthy, although unrecorded immune exposures were likely present. The donor was CMV seropositive and belonged to the group of around 300 seropositive cohort members. A peripheral blood sample was collected from each donor, and TCR beta sequencing was performed on peripheral blood mononuclear cells. Genomic DNA extraction from the blood cell samples was performed with the Qiagen DNeasy Blood Extraction Kit. The cysteine opens and the phenylalanine closes a CDR3 of 11 amino acids. The sequence is cut down to CDR3 DNA, 33 bases in frame from base 1. Cut back by 2 bases and 6 bases, the V and J ends lie 5 bases apart. Looking up the germline V gene yields CDR1 SNHLY and CDR2 FYNNEI. What the work shows at the level of the full study, not this receptor alone: A later analysis found that most CMV-associated TCR beta chains appeared HLA-restricted, with HLA associations seemingly driven largely by CMV exposure. In a later analysis, HLA-associated TCR beta chains were found to be more clonally expanded and to have lower generation probabilities than equally common non-associated chains. According to the authors, the approach could potentially be generalized to other disease states and immunological phenotypes. A later genetic analysis reported fewer N-insertions in productive TCRs among donors in an Asian-associated ancestry cluster than the approximately 700-donor mean. Immune exposure information for the cohort was limited to CMV serostatus. A later analysis associated 17,000 or so TCR beta sequences with specific HLA alleles at a false discovery rate of 0.05. Only TCR beta chains were sequenced in this cohort, and the absence of alpha or paired-chain data limited detectable features. When HLA alleles, especially DR and DQ, strongly co-occurred, attributing TCR associations to individual alleles was difficult. A group of highly shared sequence variants was considered likely to be a technical artifact of the sequencing pipeline. In an earlier analysis of more than 500 of the donors, most TCR beta V segments appeared in productive rearrangements about 87% or about 30% of the time, broadly matching IMGT annotations. While some public TCRs were present in many individuals, most TCR sequences turned up only very rarely across donors. In vitro tests confirmed that a few of the cytomegalovirus-associated TCR beta chains recognize cytomegalovirus antigens. An association between a missense DCLRE1C variant and V-gene and J-gene trimming of TCR beta chains was found in a later genetic analysis and replicated in an independent cohort. In a later analysis, several top co-occurrence clusters were reported to appear linked to parvovirus B19, influenza, CMV and Epstein-Barr virus. The study listed 150 to 200 TCR beta chains as associated with cytomegalovirus. About 15 rarely observed V segments, including chromosome 9 orphons, were excluded from the earlier analysis of about 600 of the donors because counts were too low. A further reported finding was that TCR beta sequences accurately predicted the HLA-A and HLA-B alleles for most subjects in the first cohort. Correlated functional status among segregating V segments might be attributable to linkage disequilibrium, but an unknown experimental factor could not be ruled out. Some IMGT-functional V segments, including TRBV6-2 and TRBV6-3, could not be told apart with the 87-base-pair reads, so those segments were excluded. Roughly uniform sequencing depth across donors was assumed in presence/absence analyses, although this assumption may not hold. The classifier was reported to diagnose cytomegalovirus status with high specificity and sensitivity in both the original and validation cohorts. In a later analysis, the rate of TCR association differed among HLA loci, with DRB1 alleles having the most associated TCRs and HLA-C alleles having the fewest. Because some donors lacked HLA typing at each locus, the association tests relied only on the typed subset.

This clone was picked up a small number of times. No antigen is known for it. It has no much larger one-base neighbor in the sample; base qualities were not kept. Libraries were built with the immunoSEQ multiplex PCR assay. For the multiplex PCR, a mixture combining 60 forward primers for TCR Vbeta segments and 13 reverse primers for TCR Jbeta segments was used. The CDR3 region of rearranged TCR beta genes was amplified from genomic DNA by a multiplex PCR assay. The amplified TCR beta libraries were sequenced on the Illumina HiSeq System as 87-base-pair reads. From the authors' description of their analysis: A later analysis tallied 70 million to 100 million unique TCR beta chains across the 700 or so repertoires, and roughly 11 million of those chains were shared by two or more donors. Raw reads were error-corrected and collapsed into unique sequences by a nearest-neighbor algorithm in which closely related sequences were merged to remove PCR and sequencing errors. CDR3 sequences were aligned to IMGT reference sequences to assign V, D and J gene segments. Each retained sequence needed at least a six-nucleotide match to both a V gene segment and a J gene segment. A rearrangement was called productive if the CDR3 had no stop codons and remained in frame with V and J, and every other rearrangement was called non-productive. CDR3 was defined according to IMGT convention as the region running from the second conserved V-encoded cysteine to the conserved J-encoded phenylalanine. Sequences without an unambiguous match to a single V gene segment were excluded from the earlier analysis of almost 600 of the donors. An earlier analysis of some 500 of the donors classified V segments as functional when productive rearrangements were above 56.7% and as segregating when the standard deviation between donors was above 5%. A statistical classification framework was developed to diagnose cytomegalovirus status using the catalog of TCR beta chain sequences. In a later analysis, TCR nucleotide sequences were compared against IMGT/GENE-DB human TR gene sequences so that V and J genes could be assigned. The TCRdist pipeline was used in a later analysis to assign CDR3 sequences and most-parsimonious VDJ recombination scenarios. In a later analysis, every TCR beta chain was defined by the combination of its CDR3 amino acid sequence and its V-gene family, and reads without a unique V-gene family were dropped. To address suspected cross-contamination and a sequencing artifact, a later analysis removed a few hundred highly shared, low-generation-probability nucleotide sequences. For each public chain, a later analysis derived a clonal expansion index from normalized ranks of inferred template counts within each repertoire. Generation probabilities in a later analysis came from a VDJ recombination model fitted to out-of-frame rearrangements, and those results were checked against IGoR. Hypergeometric tests were used in a later analysis to score TCR-TCR, TCR-HLA and TCR-CMV co-occurrence, with a repertoire-size bias correction applied to the TCR pairs. In a later analysis, false discovery rates were estimated by permuting HLA or CMV assignments 20 times. In a later analysis, co-occurring TCRs were grouped using DBSCAN, and TCRdist sequence similarity was added for clustering within HLA-allele-positive subsets. Repertoires with fewer than 30,000 or more than 120,000 public chains were left out of co-occurrence clustering, as were four to six repertoires with anomalous nucleotide sharing. In its TCRdb copy, this immuneACCESS table keeps in-frame sequences only and misses some clones. Where compared with another copy, unresolved V genes explain less than half of these, and the others have no known cause. For V, J and clone size, that table is used; D and trimming come from the DNA. This sample has under 100,000 clones in its table, and 63% of those were observed once. About 15% of the sample comes from the top ten.

The chain is encoded by TRBV2 joined to TRBJ2-7; the D gene assignment is ambiguous. Input material: PBMCs. The source of this sequence is a woman between 40 and 55 years old in good health and CMV-seropositive. The CDR3 has the sequence CASSERVEQYF. The DNA sequence is TGTGCCAGCAGTGAACGGGTCGAGCAGTACTTC.